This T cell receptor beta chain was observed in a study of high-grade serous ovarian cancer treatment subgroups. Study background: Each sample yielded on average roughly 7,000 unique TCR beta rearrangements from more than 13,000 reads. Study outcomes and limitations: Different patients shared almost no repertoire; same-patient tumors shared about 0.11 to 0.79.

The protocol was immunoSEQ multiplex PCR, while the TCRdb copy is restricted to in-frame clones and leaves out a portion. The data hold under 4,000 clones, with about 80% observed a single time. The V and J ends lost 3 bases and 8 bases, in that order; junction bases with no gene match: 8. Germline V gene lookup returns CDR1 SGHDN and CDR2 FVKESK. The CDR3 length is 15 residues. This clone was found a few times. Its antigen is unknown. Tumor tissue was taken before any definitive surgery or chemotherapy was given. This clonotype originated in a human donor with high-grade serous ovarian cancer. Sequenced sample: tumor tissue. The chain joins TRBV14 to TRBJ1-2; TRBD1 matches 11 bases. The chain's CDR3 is CASSHEGQGVRGYTF. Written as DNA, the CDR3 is TGTGCCAGCAGCCACGAGGGACAGGGGGTTCGGGGCTACACCTTC.